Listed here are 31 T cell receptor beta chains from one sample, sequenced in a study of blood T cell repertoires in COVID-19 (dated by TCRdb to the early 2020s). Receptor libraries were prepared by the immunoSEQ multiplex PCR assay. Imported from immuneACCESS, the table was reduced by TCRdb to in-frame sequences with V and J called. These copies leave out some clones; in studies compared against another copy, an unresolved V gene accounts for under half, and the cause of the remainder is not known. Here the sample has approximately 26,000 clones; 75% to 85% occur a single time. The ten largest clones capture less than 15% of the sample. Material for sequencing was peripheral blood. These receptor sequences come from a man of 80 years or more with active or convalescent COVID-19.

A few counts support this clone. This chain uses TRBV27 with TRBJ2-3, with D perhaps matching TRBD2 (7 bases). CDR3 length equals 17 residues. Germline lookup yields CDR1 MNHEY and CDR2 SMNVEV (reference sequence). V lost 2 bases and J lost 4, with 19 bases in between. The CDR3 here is CASSLIWGGVEADTQYF. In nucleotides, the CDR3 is TGTGCCAGCAGTTTAATCTGGGGGGGCGTAGAAGCAGATACGCAGTATTTT.

The CDR3 reads CASSPIRGGNNEQFF. CDR3 nucleotide sequence: TGTGCCAGCTCACCAATTCGCGGGGGGAACAATGAGCAGTTCTTC. This chain connects TRBV18 to TRBJ2-1; TRBD2 matches at 8 bases. Trimming removed 2 bases from V and 5 bases from J; junction bases left unmatched: 5. The germline V gene encodes CDR1 KGHSH and CDR2 LQKENI. CDR3 size: 15 residues.

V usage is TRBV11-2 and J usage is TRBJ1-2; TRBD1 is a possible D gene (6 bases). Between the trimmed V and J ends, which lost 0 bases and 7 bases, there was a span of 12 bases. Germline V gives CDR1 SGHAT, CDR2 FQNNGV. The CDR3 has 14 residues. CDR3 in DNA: TGTGCCAGCAGCTTAGACCCACAGGGATTTGGCTACACCTTC. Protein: CASSLDPQGFGYTF.

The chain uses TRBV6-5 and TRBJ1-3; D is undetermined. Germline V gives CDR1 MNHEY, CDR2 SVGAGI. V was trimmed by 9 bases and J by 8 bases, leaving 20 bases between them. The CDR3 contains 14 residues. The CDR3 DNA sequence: TGTGCCAGTCAACCCCCCGGGAGGTCCGACACCATATATTTT. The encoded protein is CASQPPGRSDTIYF.

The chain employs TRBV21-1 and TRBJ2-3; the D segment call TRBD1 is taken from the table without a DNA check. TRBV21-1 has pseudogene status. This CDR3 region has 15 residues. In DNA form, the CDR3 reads TGTGCCAGCAGCCCCCCGGCACAGAGCACAGATACGCAGTATTTT. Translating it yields CASSPPAQSTDTQYF.

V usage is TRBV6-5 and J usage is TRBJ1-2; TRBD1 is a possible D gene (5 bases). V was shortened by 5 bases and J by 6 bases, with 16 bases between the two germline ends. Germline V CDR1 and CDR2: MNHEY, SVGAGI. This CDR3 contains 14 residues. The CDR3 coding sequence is TGTGCCAGCAGTCCTTCCCTGAAGGGGAATGGCTACACCTTC. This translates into CASSPSLKGNGYTF.

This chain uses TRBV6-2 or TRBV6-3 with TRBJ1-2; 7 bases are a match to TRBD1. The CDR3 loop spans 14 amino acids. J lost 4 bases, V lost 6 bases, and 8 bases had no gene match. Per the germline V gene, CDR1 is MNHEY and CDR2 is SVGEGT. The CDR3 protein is CASSPPGQPYGYTF. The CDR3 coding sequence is TGTGCCAGCAGCCCCCCGGGACAGCCCTATGGCTACACCTTC.

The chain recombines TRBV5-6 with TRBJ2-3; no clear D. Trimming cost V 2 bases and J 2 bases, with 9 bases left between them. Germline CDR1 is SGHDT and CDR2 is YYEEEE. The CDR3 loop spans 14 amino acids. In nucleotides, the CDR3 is TGTGCCAGCAGCTTTCCCAGCGTCACAGATACGCAGTATTTT. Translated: CASSFPSVTDTQYF.

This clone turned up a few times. CDR3 coding DNA: TGTGCCAGCAGCAAGGGACAGGGGGCTCTCTATGGCTACACCTTC. It yields the protein CASSKGQGALYGYTF. The gene calls are TRBV7-6 and TRBJ1-2; 12 bases align to TRBD1. Germline lookup yields CDR1 SGHVS and CDR2 FNYEAQ. The CDR3 runs 15 residues. V shed 5 bases and J 4 bases; nucleotides not matched to a gene: 5. The entire variable domain, with the rest obtained from reference TRBV7-6 and TRBJ1-2, is as follows: GAGVSQSPRYKVTKRGQDVALRCDPISGHVSLYWYRQALGQGPEFLTYFNYEAQQDKSGLPNDRFSAERPEGSISTLTIQRTEQRDSAMYRCASSKGQGALYGYTFGSGTRLTVV.

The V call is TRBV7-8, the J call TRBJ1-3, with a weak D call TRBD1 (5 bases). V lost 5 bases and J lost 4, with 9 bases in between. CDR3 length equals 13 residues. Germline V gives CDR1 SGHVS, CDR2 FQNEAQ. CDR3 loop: CASSTGAGNTIYF. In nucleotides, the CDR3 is TGTGCCAGCAGCACAGGCGCGGGAAACACCATATATTTT. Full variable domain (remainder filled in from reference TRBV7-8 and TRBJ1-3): GAGVSQSPRYKVAKRGQDVALRCDPISGHVSLFWYQQALGQGPEFLTYFQNEAQLDKSGLPSDRFFAERPEGSVSTLKIQRTQQEDSAVYLCASSTGAGNTIYFGEGSWLTVV.

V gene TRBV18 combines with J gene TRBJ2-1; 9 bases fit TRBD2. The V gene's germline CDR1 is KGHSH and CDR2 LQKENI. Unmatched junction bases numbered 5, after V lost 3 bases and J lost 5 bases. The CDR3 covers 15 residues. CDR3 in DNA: TGTGCCAGCTCACCGGTTAGCGGGAGTAACAATGAGCAGTTCTTC. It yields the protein CASSPVSGSNNEQFF.

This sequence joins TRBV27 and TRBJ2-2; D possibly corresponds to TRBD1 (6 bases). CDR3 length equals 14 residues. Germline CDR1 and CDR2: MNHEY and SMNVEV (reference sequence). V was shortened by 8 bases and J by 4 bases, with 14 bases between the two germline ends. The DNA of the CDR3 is TGTGCCAGCCGAGGGGGAGCGCGCACCGGGGAGCTGTTTTTT. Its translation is CASRGGARTGELFF.

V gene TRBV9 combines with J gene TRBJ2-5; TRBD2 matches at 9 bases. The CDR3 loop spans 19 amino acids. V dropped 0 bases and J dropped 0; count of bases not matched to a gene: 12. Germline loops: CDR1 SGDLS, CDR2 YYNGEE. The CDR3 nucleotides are TGTGCCAGCAGCGTAGTAGCGGGGGCCCCTCTTGGGTACCAAGAGACCCAGTACTTC. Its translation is CASSVVAGAPLGYQETQYF.

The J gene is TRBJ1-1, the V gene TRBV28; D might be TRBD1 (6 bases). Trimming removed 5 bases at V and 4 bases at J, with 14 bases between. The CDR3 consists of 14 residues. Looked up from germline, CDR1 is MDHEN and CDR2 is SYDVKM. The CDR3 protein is CASSLPGGGTEAFF. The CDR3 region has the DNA TGTGCCAGCAGTCTCCCGGGAGGGGGCACTGAAGCTTTCTTT. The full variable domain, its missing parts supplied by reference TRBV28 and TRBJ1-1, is DVKVTQSSRYLVKRTGEKVFLECVQDMDHENMFWYRQDPGLGLRLIYFSYDVKMKEKGDIPEGYSVSREKKERFSLILESASTNQTSMYLCASSLPGGGTEAFFGQGTRLTVV.

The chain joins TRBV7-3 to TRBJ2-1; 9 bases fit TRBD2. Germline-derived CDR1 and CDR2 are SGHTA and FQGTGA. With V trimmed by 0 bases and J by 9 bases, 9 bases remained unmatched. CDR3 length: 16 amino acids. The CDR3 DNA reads TGTGCCAGCAGCTTAACTAGCGGGGGATCTATCGCTGAGCAGTTCTTC. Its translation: CASSLTSGGSIAEQFF.

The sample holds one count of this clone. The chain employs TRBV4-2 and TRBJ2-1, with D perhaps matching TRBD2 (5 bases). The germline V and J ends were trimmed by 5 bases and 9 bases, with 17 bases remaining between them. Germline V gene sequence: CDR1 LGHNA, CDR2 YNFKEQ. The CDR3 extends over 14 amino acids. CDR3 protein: CASSSDSLYVEQFF. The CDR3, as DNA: TGTGCCAGCAGCTCGGACTCGCTTTATGTTGAGCAGTTCTTC.

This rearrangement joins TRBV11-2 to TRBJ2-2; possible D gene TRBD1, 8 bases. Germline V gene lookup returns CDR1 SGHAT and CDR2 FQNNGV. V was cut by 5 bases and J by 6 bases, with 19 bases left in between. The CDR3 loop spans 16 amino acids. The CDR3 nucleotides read TGTGCCAGCAGCCGCCGGACAGGGAGGGAGTCCGGGGAGCTGTTTTTT. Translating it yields CASSRRTGRESGELFF.

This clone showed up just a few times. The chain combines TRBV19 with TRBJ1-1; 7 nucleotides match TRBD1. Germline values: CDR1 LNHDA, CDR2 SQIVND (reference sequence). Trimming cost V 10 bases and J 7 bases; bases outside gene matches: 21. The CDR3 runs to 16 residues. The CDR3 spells CATAYPYGQEANEAFF. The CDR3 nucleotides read TGTGCCACCGCTTACCCCTATGGACAGGAGGCGAATGAAGCTTTCTTT.

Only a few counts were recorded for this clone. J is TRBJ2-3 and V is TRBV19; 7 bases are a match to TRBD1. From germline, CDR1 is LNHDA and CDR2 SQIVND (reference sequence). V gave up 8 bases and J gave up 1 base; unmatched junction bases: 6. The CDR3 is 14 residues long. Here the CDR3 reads CASGVTGGTDTQYF. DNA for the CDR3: TGTGCCAGTGGAGTCACAGGGGGCACAGATACGCAGTATTTT.

The CDR3 nucleotides are TGTGCCAGCAGAGCTATTGGAAGGGGGAACTCCTACAATGAGCAGTTCTTC. This sequence encodes CASRAIGRGNSYNEQFF. This chain joins TRBV7-2 and TRBJ2-1; TRBD1 might be the D (6 bases). The germline CDR1 and CDR2 sequences are SGHTA and FQGNSA. V was shortened by 6 bases and J by 0 bases, with 18 bases between the two germline ends. The CDR3 is made up of 17 amino acids.

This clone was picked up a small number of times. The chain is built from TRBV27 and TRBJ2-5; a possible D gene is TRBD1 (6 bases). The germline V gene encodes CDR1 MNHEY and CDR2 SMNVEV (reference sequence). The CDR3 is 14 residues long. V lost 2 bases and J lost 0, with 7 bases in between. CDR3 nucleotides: TGTGCCAGCAGTTTACAGGGGTACCAAGAGACCCAGTACTTC. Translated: CASSLQGYQETQYF.

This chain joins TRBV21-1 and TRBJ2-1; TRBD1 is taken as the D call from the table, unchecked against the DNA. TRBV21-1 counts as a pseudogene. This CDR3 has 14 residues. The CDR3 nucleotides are TGTGCCAGCACCCCGGGACAGGGGAATAAGGAGCAGTTCTTC. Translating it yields CASTPGQGNKEQFF.

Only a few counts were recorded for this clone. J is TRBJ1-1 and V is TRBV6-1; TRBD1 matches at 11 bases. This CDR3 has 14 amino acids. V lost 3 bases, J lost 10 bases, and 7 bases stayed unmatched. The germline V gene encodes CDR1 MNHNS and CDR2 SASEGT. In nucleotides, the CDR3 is TGTGCCAGCAGTGAGTTCCGGGACAGGGGGGGAGCTTTCTTT. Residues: CASSEFRDRGGAFF.

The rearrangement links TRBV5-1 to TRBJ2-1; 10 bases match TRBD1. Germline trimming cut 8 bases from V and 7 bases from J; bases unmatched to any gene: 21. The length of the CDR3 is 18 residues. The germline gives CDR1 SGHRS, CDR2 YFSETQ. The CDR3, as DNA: TGCGCCAGTCAGCGGGACAGGGGAATGATGGGCGTAGGGAATGAGCAGTTCTTC. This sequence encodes CASQRDRGMMGVGNEQFF.

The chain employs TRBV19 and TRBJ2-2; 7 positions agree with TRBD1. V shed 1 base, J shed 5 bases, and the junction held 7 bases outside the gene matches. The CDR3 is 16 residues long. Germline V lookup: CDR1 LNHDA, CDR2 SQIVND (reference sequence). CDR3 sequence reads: CASSIGSRGLTGELFF. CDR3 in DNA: TGTGCCAGTAGTATAGGGAGTAGGGGGCTAACCGGGGAGCTGTTTTTT.

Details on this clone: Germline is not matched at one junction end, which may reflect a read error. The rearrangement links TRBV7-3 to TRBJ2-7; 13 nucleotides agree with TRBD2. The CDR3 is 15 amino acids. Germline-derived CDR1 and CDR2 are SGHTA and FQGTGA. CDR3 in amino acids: CASSLTSGGAYEQYF. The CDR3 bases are TGTGCCAGCAGCCTAACTAGCGGGGGGGCTTACGAGCAGTACTTC.

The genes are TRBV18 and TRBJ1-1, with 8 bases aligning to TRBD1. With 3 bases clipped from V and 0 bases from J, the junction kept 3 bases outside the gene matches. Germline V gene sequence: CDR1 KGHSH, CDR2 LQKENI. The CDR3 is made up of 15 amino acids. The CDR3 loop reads CASSPDRVLNTEAFF. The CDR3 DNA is TGTGCCAGCTCACCGGACAGGGTCCTGAACACTGAAGCTTTCTTT.

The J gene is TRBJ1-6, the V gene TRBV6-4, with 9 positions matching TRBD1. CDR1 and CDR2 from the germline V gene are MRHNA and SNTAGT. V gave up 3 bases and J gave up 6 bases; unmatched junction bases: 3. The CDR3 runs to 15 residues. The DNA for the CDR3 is TGTGCCAGCAGTGATGGACAGGGGCGTAATTCACCCCTCCACTTT. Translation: CASSDGQGRNSPLHF.

The CDR3 DNA sequence: TGTGCCAGCAGTTTCCTAGCGGGCACAGATACGCAGTATTTT. It translates to CASSFLAGTDTQYF. The chain combines TRBV28 with TRBJ2-3; the match to TRBD2 covers 7 bases. The germline gives CDR1 MDHEN, CDR2 SYDVKM. After removal of 3 bases from V and 1 base from J, the junction contained 1 base not matched to a gene. The CDR3 has 14 residues. The variable domain in full, with the rest retrieved from reference TRBV28 and TRBJ2-3, is DVKVTQSSRYLVKRTGEKVFLECVQDMDHENMFWYRQDPGLGLRLIYFSYDVKMKEKGDIPEGYSVSREKKERFSLILESASTNQTSMYLCASSFLAGTDTQYFGPGTRLTVL.

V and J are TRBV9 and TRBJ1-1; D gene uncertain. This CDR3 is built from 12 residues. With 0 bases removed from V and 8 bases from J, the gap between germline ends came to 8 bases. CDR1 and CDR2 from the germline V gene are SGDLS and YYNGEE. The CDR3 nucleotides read TGTGCCAGCAGCGTAGCGGCAGGAGAAGCTTTCTTT. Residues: CASSVAAGEAFF.

This chain's CDR3 is CASSLGQGRPTMNTEAFF. The CDR3 bases are TGTGCCAGCTCCCTCGGACAGGGAAGGCCTACAATGAACACTGAAGCTTTCTTT. The chain employs TRBV18 and TRBJ1-1; 8 positions agree with TRBD1. Looked up from germline, CDR1 is KGHSH and CDR2 is LQKENI. This CDR3 has 18 amino acids. J was trimmed by 0 bases and V by 6 bases; bases with no gene match: 15.